This T cell receptor beta chain comes out of a study of cytomegalovirus exposure and HLA in healthy donors. CDR1 SGHRS and CDR2 YFSETQ come from the germline V gene. The J segment lost 1 base and the V segment lost 5 bases, leaving 3 bases of the junction unmatched. CDR3 length: 14 amino acids. A multiplex PCR was run with 60 Vbeta primers and 13 Jbeta primers. This table comes from immunoSEQ multiplex PCR, and its TCRdb copy is limited to in-frame clones, with some not included. The sample holds 72,000 or so clones, 75% seen once. Healthy bone marrow donors formed the donor group. This sequence originates from a woman aged 25 to 39 in good health and CMV-seropositive. This rearrangement joins TRBV5-1 to TRBJ1-2, with 9 bases fitting TRBD1. Source material: PBMCs. The CDR3 reads CASSRDRVNYGYTF. The DNA of the CDR3 is TGCGCCAGCAGTCGGGACAGGGTTAACTATGGCTACACCTTC. Combining the CDR3 with reference TRBV5-1 and TRBJ1-2 gives the whole variable domain KAGVTQTPRYLIKTRGQQVTLSCSPISGHRSVSWYQQTPGQGLQFLFEYFSETQRNKGNFPGRFSGRQFSNSRSEMNVSTLELGDSALYLCASSRDRVNYGYTFGSGTRLTVV.